This T cell receptor (gamma chain) stems from a study of gamma-delta chains in newborns, infants, children. TCRdb reprocessed the reads through CATT. The table lists about 580 gamma-chain clones, just over 40% of them singletons. This clone is large by share. The sequence was obtained from a child who was a newborn, infant or young child, either healthy, febrile or measles-vaccinated (not recorded which). Sequenced sample: blood.

The CDR3 spells CALWEVKYYKKLF. The CDR3 DNA sequence: TGTGCCTTGTGGGAGGTCAAGTATTATAAGAAACTCTTT. The rearrangement links TRGV9 to TRGJ1 or TRGJ2. Matching the DNA to germline supplied the J gene, which TCRdb does not give. Germline CDR1 reads GITISATS; CDR2 reads ISYDGTV (reference sequence). The CDR3 sequence is 13 residues long. The V and J ends lost 1 base and 4 bases, in that order; junction bases with no gene match: 4.